This TCR beta chain was sequenced during a study of T-cell reconstitution after alpha-beta-depleted transplantation in children (dated by TCRdb to 2016 to 2017). Notes on the research overall: The study quantitatively tracked T-cell immune reconstitution after TCRalphabeta/CD19-depleted allogeneic hematopoietic cell transplantation in children using TCR repertoire profiling. The paper's findings and limits, for the study overall: The high TCRbeta diversity at day 60 in some patients was ascribed to recipient T cells and intrathymic progenitors that had survived conditioning. Hyperexpanded clone frequencies declined over subsequent months; after one year, T-cell counts and TCRbeta diversity were mostly attributed to newly produced T cells. The apparently early alphabetaT-cell count recovery about two months after transplant was reportedly dependent on only several hundred rapidly expanded clones derived from non-depleted graft cells.

A remark on this clonotype: Its antigen remains unidentified. No quality values exist for individual bases; no much larger clone is one base distant.

The treatment or condition label of this sample denotes: allogeneic hematopoietic cell transplantation with graft depleted of TCRalphabeta T cells and CD19 B cells. The transplant recipients were children given TCRalphabeta/CD19-depleted allogeneic hematopoietic cell grafts. Libraries were made using PCR. Instrument used: Illumina HiSeq 2500. To normalize quantification of the TCRbeta repertoire, the TCR libraries were built with molecular barcoding that relied on unique molecular identifiers. Through fastp at Q25 and MiXCR, TCRdb rebuilt clones from the public reads, retaining in-frame beta chains. A single entry per CDR3 protein holds the most common genes and DNA from its merged rows. This sample lists hundreds of thousands of distinct CDR3 sequences; roughly 15% were detected once. Clones ranked in the top ten supply roughly 4.8% of the sample. Based on the germline V gene, the CDR1 and CDR2 sequences are LGHNA and YNFKEQ. Trimming removed 0 bases from V and 0 bases from J; the gene matches leave 2 bases unexplained. Reading from cysteine to phenylalanine, the CDR3 counts 15 amino acids. The DNA shown is the 45-base CDR3, in frame from base 1.

The source of this sequence is a male patient between 10 and 17 years old who had a stem cell transplant for acute lymphoblastic leukemia, so the T cells may come from the graft donor. The sample was PBMCs, mostly from graft donor cells, taken 360 days after TCRalphabeta/CD19-depleted stem cell transplant. The rearranged chain carries TRBV4-2 and TRBJ2-7, and 7 junctional nucleotides match TRBD1. At the DNA level, the sequence is TGTGCCAGCAGCCAAGATCGGGACAGCTCCTACGAGCAGTACTTC. Its protein reads: CASSQDRDSSYEQYF.